Shown below are 18 T cell receptor beta chains from a single sample sequenced in a study of control samples from healthy donors and cancer patients (dated by TCRdb to 2020 to 2021). The library was prepared using the immunoSEQ multiplex PCR assay. In its TCRdb copy, this immuneACCESS table keeps in-frame sequences only and misses some clones. Where compared with another copy, unresolved V genes explain less than half of these, and the others have no known cause. This sample comprises some 150,000 clones, about 93% of them detected only once. Of the sample, about 4% falls within the top ten clones. The specimen sequenced was blood. Every receptor here comes from a woman aged 60-75 years in good health.

The V and J genes are TRBV6-5 and TRBJ2-2; D gene unclear. This CDR3 region has 15 residues. Germline loops: CDR1 MNHEY, CDR2 SVGAGI. The V end was cut by 6 bases, the J end by 1 base, with 12 bases between. The CDR3 loop is CASSIKLLNTGELFF. The CDR3, as DNA: TGTGCCAGCAGCATCAAACTTCTGAACACCGGGGAGCTGTTTTTT.

The rearrangement uses TRBV9 and TRBJ2-5; tentative D call: TRBD2 (5 bases). Trimming removed 1 base from V and 5 bases from J, with 18 bases in between. From germline, CDR1 is SGDLS and CDR2 YYNGEE. CDR3 length: 16 residues. CDR3 protein: CASSVSPDSTGETQYF. CDR3 DNA sequence: TGTGCCAGCAGCGTAAGTCCGGACTCGACCGGGGAGACCCAGTACTTC.

J is TRBJ2-7 and V is TRBV12-3 or TRBV12-4, with D possibly matching TRBD2 (5 bases). Trimming took off 3 bases at V and 4 bases at J, with 7 bases between the two ends. The CDR3 is 12 amino acids. The CDR3 protein is CASSFEGYEQYF. CDR3 bases: TGTGCCAGCAGTTTCGAGGGATACGAGCAGTACTTC.

This chain links TRBV7-9 with TRBJ2-3; no clear D. Germline V lookup: CDR1 SEHNR, CDR2 FQNEAQ (reference sequence). The CDR3 spans 12 residues. V was pared by 5 bases and J by 7 bases, with 10 bases between. The CDR3 nucleotides read TGTGCCAGCAGCCCGGTCGCGTATACGCAGTATTTT. It yields the protein CASSPVAYTQYF.

V usage is TRBV3-1 (or the pseudogene TRBV3-2) and J usage is TRBJ1-6; no firm D call. Germline CDR1 LGHDT, CDR2 YNNKEL (reference sequence). The CDR3 sequence is 14 residues long. V was pared by 2 bases and J by 1 base, with 3 bases between. DNA for the CDR3: TGTGCCAGCAGCCAAATATCCTATAATTCACCCCTCCACTTT. As protein: CASSQISYNSPLHF.

The CDR3 sequence: CASSQGQGSEKLFF. The CDR3 bases are TGTGCCAGCAGCCAAGGTCAGGGGAGTGAAAAACTGTTTTTT. The chain is built from TRBV3-1 (or the pseudogene TRBV3-2) and TRBJ1-4; tentative D call: TRBD1 (6 bases). CDR1 and CDR2 from the germline V gene are LGHDT and YNNKEL (reference sequence). The V end lost 1 base, the J end lost 7 bases, and 10 bases lay between the germline ends. This CDR3 contains 14 residues.

This clone appeared once. The chain carries TRBV7-3 and TRBJ2-5; no clear D gene. Germline values: CDR1 SGHTA, CDR2 FQGTGA. The CDR3 loop spans 13 amino acids. Between the trimmed V and J ends, which lost 5 bases and 0 bases, there was a span of 7 bases. The chain's CDR3 is CASSRTYQETQYF. The CDR3 DNA is TGTGCCAGCAGCCGGACGTACCAAGAGACCCAGTACTTC.

This chain joins TRBV6-1 and TRBJ2-6; unclear D gene. CDR3 length: 18 residues. V lost 2 bases and J 0 bases, leaving 14 bases between the germline ends. Germline V gene data show CDR1 as MNHNS and CDR2 as SASEGT. CDR3 bases: TGTGCCAGCAGTGAACCCACAAGGCCCTACTCTGGGGCCAACGTCCTGACTTTC. This gives the protein CASSEPTRPYSGANVLTF.

The chain's CDR3 is CASSYGKVGYGSPLHF. The CDR3, as DNA: TGTGCCAGCAGTTACGGAAAGGTCGGGTATGGTTCACCCCTCCACTTT. This chain joins TRBV6-2 or TRBV6-3 and TRBJ1-6; D is undetermined. Trimming pared 2 bases from V and 9 bases from J, leaving 17 bases between. In germline, CDR1 is MNHEY, CDR2 SVGEGT. This CDR3 contains 16 residues.

The CDR3 DNA sequence: TGTGCCAGCAGCCATCTAGGGGGCAGGTACGAGCAGTACTTC. As protein: CASSHLGGRYEQYF. This chain links TRBV3-1 (or the pseudogene TRBV3-2) with TRBJ2-7, with TRBD1 matching over 7 bases. CDR1 is LGHDT, CDR2 YNNKEL, per germline (reference sequence). The ends lost 3 bases at V and 4 bases at J; junction bases unmatched: 6. The CDR3 is 14 residues long.

This clone was seen only once. This chain uses TRBV5-1 with TRBJ2-1; D is ambiguous. V was clipped by 1 base and J by 4 bases, with 12 bases between them. There are 15 residues in the CDR3. Germline CDR1 is SGHRS and CDR2 is YFSETQ. CDR3 amino acids: CASSLRVLGYNEQFF. The CDR3 DNA sequence: TGCGCCAGCAGCTTGCGAGTTCTGGGGTACAATGAGCAGTTCTTC.

V and J are TRBV5-5 and TRBJ1-3; D is unresolved. The germline gives CDR1 SGHKS, CDR2 YYEKEE (reference sequence). Trimming left V 3 bases short and J 1 base short, with 11 bases between. The CDR3 is made up of 15 amino acids. The CDR3 DNA reads TGTGCCAGCAGCTCCGTTGTGGGGTCTGGAAACACCATATATTTT. Protein product: CASSSVVGSGNTIYF.

The rearrangement joins TRBV3-1 (or the pseudogene TRBV3-2) to TRBJ2-7; D is ambiguous. The CDR3 loop spans 12 amino acids. Germline V CDR1 and CDR2: LGHDT, YNNKEL (reference sequence). V lost 2 bases, J lost 1 base, and 3 bases lay in between. The CDR3 sequence is CASSQRSYEQYF. The CDR3 DNA follows: TGTGCCAGCAGCCAAAGGTCCTACGAGCAGTACTTC.

The chain has TRBV19 and TRBJ2-2; unclear D gene. Between the trimmed V and J ends, which lost 6 bases and 2 bases, there was a span of 13 bases. The CDR3 is 15 residues long. Germline assignment: CDR1 LNHDA and CDR2 SQIVND (reference sequence). The DNA for the CDR3 is TGTGCCAGTAGCCCCTCCCCCGCTAACACCGGGGAGCTGTTTTTT. Amino acid sequence: CASSPSPANTGELFF.

This chain connects TRBV30 to TRBJ1-3; no firm D call. Looked up from germline, CDR1 is GTSNPN and CDR2 is SVGIG (reference sequence). V dropped 8 bases and J dropped 0 bases, with 14 bases sitting between them. The CDR3 contains 14 residues. CDR3 loop: CAASAGFSGNTIYF. Written as DNA, the CDR3 is TGTGCCGCCTCAGCGGGTTTCTCTGGAAACACCATATATTTT.

This sequence joins TRBV7-2 and TRBJ1-2, with D maybe TRBD1 (5 bases). This CDR3 has 14 residues. V was pared by 5 bases and J by 6 bases, with 16 bases between. Looked up from germline, CDR1 is SGHTA and CDR2 is FQGNSA. CDR3: CASSLPKGEDGYTF. CDR3 nucleotide sequence: TGTGCCAGCAGCCTCCCAAAAGGGGAAGATGGCTACACCTTC.

This clone was seen a few times. The CDR3 spells CASSSSLSDTQYF. The CDR3 region has the DNA TGTGCCAGCAGCTCCTCCCTCTCAGATACGCAGTATTTT. The chain recombines TRBV11-2 with TRBJ2-3; D is ambiguous. CDR1 and CDR2 from the germline V gene are SGHAT and FQNNGV. The length of the CDR3 is 13 residues. V was trimmed by 4 bases and J by 4 bases, leaving 9 bases between them.

V is TRBV6-5 and J is TRBJ1-6, with TRBD1 matching over 10 bases. CDR1 and CDR2 (germline): MNHEY, SVGAGI. Trimming removed 5 bases from V and 7 bases from J; junction bases left unmatched: 2. The CDR3 loop spans 14 amino acids. For the CDR3, the DNA is TGTGCCAGCAGTCTGGGACAGGGGAATTCACCCCTCCACTTT. Translating gives CASSLGQGNSPLHF.